This T cell receptor (beta chain) was identified in a study of cytomegalovirus exposure and HLA in healthy donors. Study results and caveats: A later analysis reportedly found that, within productive TCRs, an Asian-associated ancestry cluster had fewer N-insertions than the mean observed across the approximately 670 donors. The study designated 164 TCR beta chains cytomegalovirus-associated. A further, later analysis showed that HLA-associated TCR beta chains (compared with equally common others) were more clonally expanded.

CDR1 is SNHLY, CDR2 FYNNEI, per germline. Trimming left V 7 bases short and J 7 bases short, with 16 bases between. The CDR3 extends over 13 amino acids. A word on this clone: Its antigen is as yet unknown.

PCR was performed using 60 Vbeta and 13 Jbeta primers. Only in-frame clones appear in the TCRdb table, and some are missing; sequencing was by immunoSEQ multiplex PCR. The data contain around 120,000 clones, 80% of them singletons. The material sequenced was PBMCs. This clonotype was obtained from a middle-aged woman in good health and CMV-seronegative. The chain recombines TRBV2 with TRBJ1-1, with D uncertain. The CDR3 DNA reads TGTGCCAGCATGTTTCGGACTGGAATTGAAGCTTTCTTT. This sequence encodes CASMFRTGIEAFF.